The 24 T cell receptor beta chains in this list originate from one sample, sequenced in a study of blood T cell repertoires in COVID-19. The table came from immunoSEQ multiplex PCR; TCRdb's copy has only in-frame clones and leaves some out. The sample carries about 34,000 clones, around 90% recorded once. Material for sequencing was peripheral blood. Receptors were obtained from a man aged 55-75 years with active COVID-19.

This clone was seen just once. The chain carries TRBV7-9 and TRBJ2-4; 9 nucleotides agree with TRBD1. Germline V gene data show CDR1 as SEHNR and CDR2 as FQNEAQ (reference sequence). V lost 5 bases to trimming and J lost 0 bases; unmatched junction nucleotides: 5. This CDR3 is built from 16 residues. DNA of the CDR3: TGTGCCAGCAGCCCGAACAGGGGGCAAGCCAAAAACATTCAGTACTTC. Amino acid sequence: CASSPNRGQAKNIQYF. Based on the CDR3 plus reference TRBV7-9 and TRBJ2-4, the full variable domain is DTGVSQNPRHKITKRGQNVTFRCDPISEHNRLYWYRQTLGQGPEFLTYFQNEAQLEKSRLLSDRFSAERPKGSFSTLEIQRTEQGDSAMYLCASSPNRGQAKNIQYFGAGTRLSVL.

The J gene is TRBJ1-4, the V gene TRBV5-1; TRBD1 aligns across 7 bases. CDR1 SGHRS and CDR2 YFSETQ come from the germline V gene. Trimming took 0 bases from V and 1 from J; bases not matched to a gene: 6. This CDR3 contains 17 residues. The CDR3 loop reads CASSLAGQSRTNEKLFF. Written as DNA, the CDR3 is TGCGCCAGCAGCTTGGCGGGACAGAGCAGAACTAATGAAAAACTGTTTTTT. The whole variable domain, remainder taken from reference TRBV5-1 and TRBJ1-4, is KAGVTQTPRYLIKTRGQQVTLSCSPISGHRSVSWYQQTPGQGLQFLFEYFSETQRNKGNFPGRFSGRQFSNSRSEMNVSTLELGDSALYLCASSLAGQSRTNEKLFFGSGTQLSVL.

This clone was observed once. CDR3 sequence (DNA): TGTGCCAGCAGCTTAATGCGGAATTCCTACGAGCAGTACTTC. This translates into CASSLMRNSYEQYF. The chain joins TRBV7-2 to TRBJ2-7; D uncertain. This CDR3 spans 14 amino acids. Looked up from germline, CDR1 is SGHTA and CDR2 is FQGNSA. V was clipped by 2 bases and J by 1 base, with 9 bases between them.

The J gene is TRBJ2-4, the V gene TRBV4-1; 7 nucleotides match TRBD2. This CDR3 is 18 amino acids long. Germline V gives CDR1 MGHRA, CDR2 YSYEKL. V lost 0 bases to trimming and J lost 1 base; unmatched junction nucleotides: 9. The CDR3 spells CASSQDLIMGGAKNIQYF. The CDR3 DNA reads TGCGCCAGCAGCCAAGACCTTATCATGGGGGGGGCCAAAAACATTCAGTACTTC.

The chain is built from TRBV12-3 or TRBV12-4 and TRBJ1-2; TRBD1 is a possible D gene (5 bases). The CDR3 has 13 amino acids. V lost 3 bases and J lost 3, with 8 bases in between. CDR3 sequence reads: CASSFVRDYGYTF. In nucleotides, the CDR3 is TGTGCCAGCAGTTTTGTCAGGGACTATGGCTACACCTTC.

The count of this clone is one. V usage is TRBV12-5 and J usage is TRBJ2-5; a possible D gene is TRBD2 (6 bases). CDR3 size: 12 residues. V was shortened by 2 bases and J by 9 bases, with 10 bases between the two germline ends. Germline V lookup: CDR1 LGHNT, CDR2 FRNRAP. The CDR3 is CASGLPPGAQYF. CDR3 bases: TGTGCTAGTGGTTTGCCACCGGGGGCCCAGTACTTC.

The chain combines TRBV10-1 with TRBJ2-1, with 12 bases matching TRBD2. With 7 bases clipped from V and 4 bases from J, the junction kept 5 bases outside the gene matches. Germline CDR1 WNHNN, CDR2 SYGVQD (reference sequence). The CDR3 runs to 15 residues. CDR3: CASNRLAGAYNEQFF. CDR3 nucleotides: TGCGCCAGCAACCGACTAGCGGGAGCTTACAATGAGCAGTTCTTC.

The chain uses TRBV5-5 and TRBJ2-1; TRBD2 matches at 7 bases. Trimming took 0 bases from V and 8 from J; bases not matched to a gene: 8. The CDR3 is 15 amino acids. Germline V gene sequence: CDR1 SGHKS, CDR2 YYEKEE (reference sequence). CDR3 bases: TGTGCCAGCAGCTTGGCCACTAGCGCAAGGCATGAGCAGTTCTTC. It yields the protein CASSLATSARHEQFF.

CDR3 in DNA: TGTGCCAGTAGTTTGGACAGGGGTACTTACGAGCAGTACTTC. It translates to CASSLDRGTYEQYF. The V call is TRBV19, the J call TRBJ2-7; 9 bases line up with TRBD1. CDR1 is LNHDA, CDR2 SQIVND, per germline (reference sequence). The CDR3 is 14 amino acids. The V segment lost 5 bases and the J segment 4 bases; nucleotides outside the gene matches: 6.

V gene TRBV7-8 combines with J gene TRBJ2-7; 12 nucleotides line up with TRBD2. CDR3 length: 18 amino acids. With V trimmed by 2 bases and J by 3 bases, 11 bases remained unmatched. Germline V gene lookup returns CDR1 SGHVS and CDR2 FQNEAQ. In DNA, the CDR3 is TGTGCCAGCAGCTTACCCACTCTGACTAGCGGGAGTGTCTACGAGCAGTACTTC. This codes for CASSLPTLTSGSVYEQYF.

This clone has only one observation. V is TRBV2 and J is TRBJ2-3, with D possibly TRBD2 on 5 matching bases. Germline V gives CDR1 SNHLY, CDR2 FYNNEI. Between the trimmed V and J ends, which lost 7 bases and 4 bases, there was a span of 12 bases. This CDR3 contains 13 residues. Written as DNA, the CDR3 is TGTGCCAGCAAGTATCCGGAGGCAGATACGCAGTATTTT. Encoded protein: CASKYPEADTQYF.

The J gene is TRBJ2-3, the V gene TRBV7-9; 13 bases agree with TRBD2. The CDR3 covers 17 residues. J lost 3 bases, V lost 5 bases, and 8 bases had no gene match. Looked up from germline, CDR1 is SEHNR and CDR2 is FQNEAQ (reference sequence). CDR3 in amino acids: CASSLGLAGVRTDTQYF. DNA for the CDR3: TGTGCCAGCAGCCTAGGACTAGCGGGAGTCAGGACAGATACGCAGTATTTT. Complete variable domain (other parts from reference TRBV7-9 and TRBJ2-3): DTGVSQNPRHKITKRGQNVTFRCDPISEHNRLYWYRQTLGQGPEFLTYFQNEAQLEKSRLLSDRFSAERPKGSFSTLEIQRTEQGDSAMYLCASSLGLAGVRTDTQYFGPGTRLTVL.

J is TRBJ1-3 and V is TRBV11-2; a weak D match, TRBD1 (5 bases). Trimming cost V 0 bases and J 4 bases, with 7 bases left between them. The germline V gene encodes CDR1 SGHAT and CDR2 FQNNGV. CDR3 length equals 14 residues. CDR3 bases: TGTGCCAGCAGCTTAGAGGGGCGAGGAAACACCATATATTTT. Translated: CASSLEGRGNTIYF.

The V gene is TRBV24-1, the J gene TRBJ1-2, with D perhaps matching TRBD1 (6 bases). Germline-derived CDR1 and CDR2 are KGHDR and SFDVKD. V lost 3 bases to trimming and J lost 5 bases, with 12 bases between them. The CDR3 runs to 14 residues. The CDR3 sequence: CATSDLRTAYGYTF. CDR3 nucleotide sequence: TGTGCCACCAGTGATCTACGGACAGCGTATGGCTACACCTTC.

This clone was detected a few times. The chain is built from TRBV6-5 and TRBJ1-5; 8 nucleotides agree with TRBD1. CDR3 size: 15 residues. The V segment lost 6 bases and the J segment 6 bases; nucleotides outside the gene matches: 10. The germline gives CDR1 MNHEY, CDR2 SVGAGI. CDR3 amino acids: CASRPLQGAIQPQHF. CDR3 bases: TGTGCCAGCAGACCACTTCAGGGGGCGATTCAGCCCCAGCATTTT.

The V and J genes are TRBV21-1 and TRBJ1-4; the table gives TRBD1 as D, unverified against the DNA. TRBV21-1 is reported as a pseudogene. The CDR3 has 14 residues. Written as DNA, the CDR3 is TGTGCCAGCAGCAAGCAGGGTTCTAATGAAAAACTGTTTTTT. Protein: CASSKQGSNEKLFF.

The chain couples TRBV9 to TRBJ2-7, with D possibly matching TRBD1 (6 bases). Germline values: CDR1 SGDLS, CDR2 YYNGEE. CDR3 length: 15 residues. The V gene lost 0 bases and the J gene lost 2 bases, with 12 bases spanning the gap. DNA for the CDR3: TGTGCCAGCAGCGTAGGCCTAGCAGGGGCCTACGAGCAGTACTTC. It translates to CASSVGLAGAYEQYF.

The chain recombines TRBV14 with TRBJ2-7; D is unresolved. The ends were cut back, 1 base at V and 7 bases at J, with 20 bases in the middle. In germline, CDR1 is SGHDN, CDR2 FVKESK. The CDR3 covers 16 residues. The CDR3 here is CASSQGLTQSGREQYF. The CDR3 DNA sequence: TGTGCCAGCAGCCAAGGGCTAACACAATCTGGGCGAGAGCAGTACTTC.

DNA of the CDR3: TGTGCCAGCAGCTTAGGGACTAGCGGGAGTAACGAGCAGTACTTC. It yields the protein CASSLGTSGSNEQYF. V is TRBV7-3 and J is TRBJ2-7, with TRBD2 matching 14 bases. This CDR3 contains 15 residues. Germline-derived CDR1 and CDR2 are SGHTA and FQGTGA. J was trimmed by 5 bases and V by 2 bases; bases with no gene match: 2.

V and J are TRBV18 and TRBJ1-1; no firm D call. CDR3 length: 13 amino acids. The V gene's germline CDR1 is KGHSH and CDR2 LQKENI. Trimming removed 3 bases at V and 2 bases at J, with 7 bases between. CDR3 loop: CASSPDFNTEAFF. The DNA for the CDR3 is TGTGCCAGCTCACCGGACTTCAACACTGAAGCTTTCTTT.

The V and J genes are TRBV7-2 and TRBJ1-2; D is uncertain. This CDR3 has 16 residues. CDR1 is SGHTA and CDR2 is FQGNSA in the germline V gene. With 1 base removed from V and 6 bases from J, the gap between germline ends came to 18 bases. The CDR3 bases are TGTGCCAGCAGCTTAGGTGGTGGTTCCCTTACAAATGGCTACACCTTC. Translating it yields CASSLGGGSLTNGYTF.

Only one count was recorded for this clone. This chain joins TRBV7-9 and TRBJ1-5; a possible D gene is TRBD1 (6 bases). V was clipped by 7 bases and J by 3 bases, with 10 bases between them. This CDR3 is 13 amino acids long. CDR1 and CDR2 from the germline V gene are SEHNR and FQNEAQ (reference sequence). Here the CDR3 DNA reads TGTGCCAGCAACGGACAGACCAATCAGCCCCAGCATTTT. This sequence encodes CASNGQTNQPQHF.

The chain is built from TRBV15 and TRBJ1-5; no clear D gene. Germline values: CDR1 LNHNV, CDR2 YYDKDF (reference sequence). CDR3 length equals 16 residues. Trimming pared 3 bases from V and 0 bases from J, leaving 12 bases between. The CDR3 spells CATSRPPGNSNQPQHF. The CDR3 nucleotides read TGTGCCACCAGCAGGCCGCCCGGGAATAGCAATCAGCCCCAGCATTTT.

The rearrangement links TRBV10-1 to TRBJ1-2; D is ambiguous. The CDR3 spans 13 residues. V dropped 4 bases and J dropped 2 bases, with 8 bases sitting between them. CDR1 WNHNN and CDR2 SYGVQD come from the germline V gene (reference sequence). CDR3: CASSAAGNYGYTF. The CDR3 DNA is TGCGCCAGCAGTGCGGCAGGCAACTATGGCTACACCTTC.